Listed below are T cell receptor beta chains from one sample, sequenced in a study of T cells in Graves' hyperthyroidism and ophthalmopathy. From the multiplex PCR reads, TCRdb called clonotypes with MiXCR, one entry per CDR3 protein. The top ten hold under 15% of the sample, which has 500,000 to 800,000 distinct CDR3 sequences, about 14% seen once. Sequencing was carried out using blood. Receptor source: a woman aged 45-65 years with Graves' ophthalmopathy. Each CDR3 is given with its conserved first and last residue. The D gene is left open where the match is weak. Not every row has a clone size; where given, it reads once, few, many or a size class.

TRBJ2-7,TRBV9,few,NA,CASSVEYGNSYEQYF,TGTGCCAGCAGCGTAGAGTACGGCAATTCCTACGAGCAGTACTTC
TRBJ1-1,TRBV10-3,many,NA,CATLPGLKTEAFF,TGTGCCACCCTACCGGGTCTTAAGACTGAAGCTTTCTTT
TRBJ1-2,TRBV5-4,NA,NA,CASSSPFGDHYGYTF,TGTGCCAGCAGCTCCCCGTTCGGAGATCACTATGGCTACACCTTC
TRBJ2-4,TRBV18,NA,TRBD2,CASSPPGTSNIQYF,TGTGCCAGCTCGCCCCCCGGGACTAGCAACATTCAGTACTTC
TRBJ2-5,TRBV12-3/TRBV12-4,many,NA,CASSLETVTIQETQYF,TGTGCCAGCAGTTTAGAAACAGTGACAATACAAGAGACCCAGTACTTC
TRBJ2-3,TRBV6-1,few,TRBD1,CASRTGTGGFDTQYF,TGTGCCAGCAGAACCGGGACAGGGGGCTTCGATACGCAGTATTTT
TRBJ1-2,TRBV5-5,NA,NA,CASSFLTTTNYGYTF,TGTGCCAGCAGCTTCTTGACAACCACTAACTATGGCTACACCTTC
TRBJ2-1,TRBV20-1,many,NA,CSARSMKREQFF,TGCAGTGCTAGGTCCATGAAGCGTGAGCAGTTCTTC
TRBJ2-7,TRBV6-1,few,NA,CASSEGWQGSEQYF,TGTGCCAGCAGTGAAGGGTGGCAGGGGAGCGAGCAGTACTTC
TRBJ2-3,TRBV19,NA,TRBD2,CASDTLASRGDTQYF,TGTGCCAGTGATACACTAGCGTCAAGGGGAGATACGCAGTATTTT
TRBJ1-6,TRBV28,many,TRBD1,CASRSGQSNSPLHF,TGTGCCAGCAGATCGGGACAGTCTAATTCACCCCTCCACTTT
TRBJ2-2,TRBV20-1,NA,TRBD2,CSVAGVTGELFF,TGCAGTGTAGCGGGAGTAACCGGGGAGCTGTTTTTT
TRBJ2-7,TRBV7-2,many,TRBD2,CASSYGLAGSRSYEQYF,TGTGCCAGCAGCTACGGGCTAGCGGGATCCAGATCCTACGAGCAGTACTTC
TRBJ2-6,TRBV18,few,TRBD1,CASSPRTGYYGANVLTF,TGTGCCAGCTCACCCCGGACAGGGTATTACGGGGCCAACGTCCTGACTTTC
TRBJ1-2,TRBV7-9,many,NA,CASSGGEGGYTF,TGTGCCAGCAGCGGAGGGGAGGGCGGCTACACCTTC
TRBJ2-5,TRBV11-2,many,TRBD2,CASSPMGLAGGSRQETQYF,TGTGCCAGCAGCCCGATGGGACTAGCGGGAGGAAGTCGGCAAGAGACCCAGTACTTC
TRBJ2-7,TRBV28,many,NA,CASSLIAGSRGEQYF,TGTGCCAGCAGTCTTATTGCGGGCTCCCGAGGGGAGCAGTACTTC
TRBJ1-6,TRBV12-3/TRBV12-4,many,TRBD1,CASRGTDSPLHF,TGTGCCAGCAGGGGGACAGATTCACCCCTCCACTTT
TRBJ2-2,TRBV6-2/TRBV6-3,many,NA,CASSYRRGRFNTGELFF,TGTGCCAGCAGTTACCGACGGGGCCGCTTTAACACCGGGGAGCTGTTTTTT
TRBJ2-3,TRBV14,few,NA,CASSQGVSDTQYF,TGTGCCAGCAGCCAAGGCGTATCAGATACGCAGTATTTT
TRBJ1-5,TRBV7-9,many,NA,CASSQSYSNQPQHF,TGTGCCAGCAGCCAAAGTTATAGCAATCAGCCCCAGCATTTT
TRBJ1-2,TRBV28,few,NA,CATPGGANGYTF,TGTGCCACCCCGGGGGGGGCAAATGGCTACACCTTC
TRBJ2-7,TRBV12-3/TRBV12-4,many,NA,CASSLDPLIDIPYEQYF,TGTGCCAGCAGTTTGGACCCGCTCATAGACATACCCTACGAGCAGTACTTC
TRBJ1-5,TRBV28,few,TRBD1,CASTRDRGHGNQPQHF,TGTGCCAGCACCAGGGACAGGGGGCACGGCAATCAGCCCCAGCATTTT
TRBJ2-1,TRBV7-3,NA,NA,CASSWDADGWQFF,TGTGCCAGCAGCTGGGACGCGGACGGGTGGCAGTTCTTC
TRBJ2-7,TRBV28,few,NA,CASSLPGTDYEQYF,TGTGCCAGCAGTCTCCCCGGGACGGACTACGAGCAGTACTTC
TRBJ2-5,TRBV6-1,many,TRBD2,CASSSGRALRETQYF,TGTGCCAGCAGTAGCGGGAGGGCCCTCAGAGAGACCCAGTACTTC
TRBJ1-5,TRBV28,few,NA,CASSLEGGGYQPQHF,TGTGCCAGCAGTTTAGAGGGGGGGGGGTATCAGCCCCAGCATTTT